This T cell receptor beta chain stems from a study of STAT5B mutations in CD4+ large granular lymphocyte leukemia. Broader study findings: Main leukemic clonotypes were patient-specific, but under 30% appeared at low frequency elsewhere. CD4-sorted patient repertoires seemed more clonal than healthy CD4+ repertoires. Without HLA matching, higher CD4+ than CD8+ T-LGLL clonality could reflect small sample size.

Sequencing was at survey level. Sequenced by immunoSEQ multiplex PCR; TCRdb stores in-frame clones only, minus some. The sample has about 31,000 clones, about 80% seen once. With respect to this clone: Its cognate antigen is unknown.

The source material was CD4+ T cells from blood buffy coats. The receptor comes from a human donor in good health.

The CDR3 is CATELLAGSPEQYF. CDR3 nucleotides: TGTGCCACCGAATTACTAGCGGGCTCCCCCGAGCAGTACTTC. V is TRBV5-8 and J is TRBJ2-7; TRBD2 agrees at 9 bases. V lost 9 bases and J lost 6; bases outside the gene matches: 13. The CDR3 length is 14 residues. The germline gives CDR1 SGHTS, CDR2 YDEGEE.